This is a list of T cell receptor beta chains from one sample in a study of shared clonotypes between healthy human individuals. Clones were sequenced by immunoSEQ multiplex PCR, and TCRdb holds only the in-frame ones, with some missing. Of 2 million to 3 million clones detected, 93% appear once; the ten largest clones hold 0.36%. The sequencing input was naive CD4+ T cells from PBMCs. The receptor set was obtained from a man aged 18 to 29 in good health. Some clones in this sample may be carry-over from other donors' samples. Both conserved end residues are part of each CDR3. A D gene is named only where the DNA matches it firmly. Some rows mark clone size as missing; the rest say once, few, many or name a class of expanded clone.

v_gene: TRBV9; d_gene: TRBD1; j_gene: TRBJ1-3; abundance: NA; len: 17; CDR3nt: TGTGCCAGCAGCGTCTCCGGGACAGGGGACTCTGGAAACACCATATATTTT; CDR3aa: CASSVSGTGDSGNTIYF
v_gene: TRBV27; d_gene: NA; j_gene: TRBJ2-7; abundance: NA; len: 18; CDR3nt: TGTGCCAGCAGTTTTAGATCCGGGCGTTCCCTCTCTTCCTACGAGCAGTACTTC; CDR3aa: CASSFRSGRSLSSYEQYF
v_gene: TRBV5-1; d_gene: NA; j_gene: TRBJ2-1; abundance: NA; len: 11; CDR3nt: TGCGCCAGCAGCTTGGGGTATGAGCAGTTCTTC; CDR3aa: CASSLGYEQFF
v_gene: TRBV7-3; d_gene: NA; j_gene: TRBJ2-1; abundance: NA; len: 13; CDR3nt: TGTGCCAGCAGCTTAACCCTGGGCGAGGGACAGTTCTTC; CDR3aa: CASSLTLGEGQFF
v_gene: TRBV19; d_gene: TRBD1; j_gene: TRBJ1-2; abundance: once; len: 15; CDR3nt: TGTGCCAGTAGTCCACAGGGGGCCGCGCGTTATGGCTACACCTTC; CDR3aa: CASSPQGAARYGYTF
v_gene: TRBV10-1; d_gene: TRBD2; j_gene: TRBJ2-1; abundance: NA; len: 15; CDR3nt: TGCGCCAGCAGTCTAAGCGGGAGTTTCAACAATGAGCAGTTCTTC; CDR3aa: CASSLSGSFNNEQFF
v_gene: TRBV29-1; d_gene: NA; j_gene: TRBJ1-2; abundance: NA; len: 11; CDR3nt: TGCAGCGGAGGACTCGGCTATGGCTACACCTTC; CDR3aa: CSGGLGYGYTF
v_gene: TRBV10-3; d_gene: NA; j_gene: TRBJ2-3; abundance: NA; len: 13; CDR3nt: TGTGCCATCAGTGAGTTCCTCACAGATACGCAGTATTTT; CDR3aa: CAISEFLTDTQYF
v_gene: TRBV6-5; d_gene: TRBD1; j_gene: TRBJ2-7; abundance: NA; len: 15; CDR3nt: TGTGCCAGCAGTCGGTGGACAGGGGGGAGCGACGAGCAGTACTTC; CDR3aa: CASSRWTGGSDEQYF
v_gene: TRBV5-5; d_gene: NA; j_gene: TRBJ1-1; abundance: NA; len: 14; CDR3nt: TGTGCCAGCAGCTCCAGACCGACGAACACTGAAGCTTTCTTT; CDR3aa: CASSSRPTNTEAFF
v_gene: TRBV10-3; d_gene: TRBD1; j_gene: TRBJ2-7; abundance: NA; len: 13; CDR3nt: TGTGCCACTGGGACAGGGGAAGTCTACGAGCAGTACTTC; CDR3aa: CATGTGEVYEQYF
v_gene: TRBV29-1; d_gene: NA; j_gene: TRBJ2-3; abundance: NA; len: 13; CDR3nt: TGCAGCGTGAGGGGCAGGGGAACAGATACGCAGTATTTT; CDR3aa: CSVRGRGTDTQYF
v_gene: TRBV25-1; d_gene: NA; j_gene: TRBJ1-4; abundance: NA; len: 13; CDR3nt: TGTGCCAGCAGGAGGGGGGTCGGTGAAAAACTGTTTTTT; CDR3aa: CASRRGVGEKLFF
v_gene: TRBV5-1; d_gene: NA; j_gene: TRBJ1-4; abundance: NA; len: 14; CDR3nt: TGCGCCAGCAGCTTGGAAGTGGCTAATGAAAAACTGTTTTTT; CDR3aa: CASSLEVANEKLFF
v_gene: TRBV6-5; d_gene: TRBD1; j_gene: TRBJ1-2; abundance: NA; len: 12; CDR3nt: TGTGCCACGACGACAGGGAGAAGGGGCTACACCTTC; CDR3aa: CATTTGRRGYTF
v_gene: TRBV5-1; d_gene: TRBD1; j_gene: TRBJ2-3; abundance: NA; len: 13; CDR3nt: TGCGCCAGCAGAACGACAGGGGGCGATACGCAGTATTTT; CDR3aa: CASRTTGGDTQYF
v_gene: TRBV5-1; d_gene: TRBD1; j_gene: TRBJ2-5; abundance: NA; len: 15; CDR3nt: TGCGCCAGCAGCTTGGTGGGACAGGGGGCGGGTGAGCAGTACTTC; CDR3aa: CASSLVGQGAGEQYF
v_gene: TRBV25-1; d_gene: TRBD2; j_gene: TRBJ2-1; abundance: NA; len: 16; CDR3nt: TGTGCCAGCAGTGACAATAGCGGGAGGGCCTACAATGAGCAGTTCTTC; CDR3aa: CASSDNSGRAYNEQFF
v_gene: TRBV9; d_gene: TRBD2; j_gene: TRBJ2-5; abundance: NA; len: 16; CDR3nt: TGTGCCAGCAGCGTAGTTCCTGGGACTAGGCAAGAGACCCAGTACTTC; CDR3aa: CASSVVPGTRQETQYF
v_gene: TRBV5-1; d_gene: NA; j_gene: TRBJ2-5; abundance: NA; len: 16; CDR3nt: TGCGCCAGCAGCCCCCCCCAAAGCTTGAGACCAGAGACCCAGTACTTC; CDR3aa: CASSPPQSLRPETQYF
v_gene: TRBV4-1; d_gene: NA; j_gene: TRBJ2-5; abundance: NA; len: 15; CDR3nt: TGCGCCAGCAGCCAATACTCGGGGCTGAGAGAGACCCAGTACTTC; CDR3aa: CASSQYSGLRETQYF
v_gene: TRBV7-9; d_gene: TRBD1; j_gene: TRBJ2-2; abundance: once; len: 17; CDR3nt: TGTGCCAGCAGCCCAAAGACAGGGCTCGCGAACACCGGGGAGCTGTTTTTT; CDR3aa: CASSPKTGLANTGELFF
v_gene: TRBV7-9; d_gene: TRBD1; j_gene: TRBJ1-1; abundance: NA; len: 15; CDR3nt: TGTGCCAGCAGCTTTCTTACAGGGGCCAGCAAAGAAGCTTTCTTT; CDR3aa: CASSFLTGASKEAFF
v_gene: TRBV27; d_gene: NA; j_gene: TRBJ2-5; abundance: NA; len: 13; CDR3nt: TGTGCCAGCAGTCTGGGATCCCAAGAGACCCAGTACTTC; CDR3aa: CASSLGSQETQYF
v_gene: TRBV14; d_gene: TRBD1; j_gene: TRBJ1-4; abundance: NA; len: 15; CDR3nt: TGTGCCAGCAGCAAATACAGGGGGCGAGGGGAAAAACTGTTTTTT; CDR3aa: CASSKYRGRGEKLFF
v_gene: TRBV25-1; d_gene: TRBD1; j_gene: TRBJ1-6; abundance: NA; len: 13; CDR3nt: TGTGCCAGCAGACAGGGGGCTGCGTCACCCCTCCACTTT; CDR3aa: CASRQGAASPLHF
v_gene: TRBV9; d_gene: TRBD2; j_gene: TRBJ2-7; abundance: NA; len: 15; CDR3nt: TGTGCCAGCAGCGTAACCATGGGGACTAAAGGCGAGCAGTACTTC; CDR3aa: CASSVTMGTKGEQYF
v_gene: TRBV7-9; d_gene: NA; j_gene: TRBJ1-2; abundance: NA; len: 19; CDR3nt: TGTGCCAGCAGCTTAGCGGTGGGAACCACGGCCGCAATAGGGGAAGGCTACACCTTC; CDR3aa: CASSLAVGTTAAIGEGYTF
v_gene: TRBV5-4; d_gene: NA; j_gene: TRBJ2-5; abundance: NA; len: 14; CDR3nt: TGTGCCAGCAGCCCGGACGTATTCCAAGAGACCCAGTACTTC; CDR3aa: CASSPDVFQETQYF
v_gene: TRBV30; d_gene: TRBD2; j_gene: TRBJ2-1; abundance: NA; len: 13; CDR3nt: TGTGCCTGGAGTCTCGCTAGCGGAGGAGAGCAGTTCTTC; CDR3aa: CAWSLASGGEQFF
v_gene: TRBV30; d_gene: NA; j_gene: TRBJ2-1; abundance: NA; len: 12; CDR3nt: TGTGCCTGGAGTGTAGGGGTGGGTGAGCAGTTCTTC; CDR3aa: CAWSVGVGEQFF
v_gene: TRBV11-2; d_gene: NA; j_gene: TRBJ2-7; abundance: NA; len: 15; CDR3nt: TGTGCCAGCAGCTTAGGGGCTAGCGATACCTACGAGCAGTACTTC; CDR3aa: CASSLGASDTYEQYF
v_gene: TRBV18; d_gene: TRBD1; j_gene: TRBJ2-1; abundance: NA; len: 16; CDR3nt: TGTGCCAGCTCACCACCACCGGGACAGGTATACAATGAGCAGTTCTTC; CDR3aa: CASSPPPGQVYNEQFF
v_gene: TRBV7-9; d_gene: TRBD1; j_gene: TRBJ1-5; abundance: few; len: 14; CDR3nt: TGTGCCAGCAGCCCACGGGACAGTAATCAGCCCCAGCATTTT; CDR3aa: CASSPRDSNQPQHF
v_gene: TRBV9; d_gene: NA; j_gene: TRBJ2-1; abundance: NA; len: 17; CDR3nt: TGTGCCAGCAGCGTAGGCGGCGGCCGTGGGTCCTACAATGAGCAGTTCTTC; CDR3aa: CASSVGGGRGSYNEQFF
v_gene: TRBV5-4; d_gene: TRBD1; j_gene: TRBJ2-2; abundance: NA; len: 15; CDR3nt: TGTGCCAGCAGCCAGGACAGGGGTCGGGCCGGGGAGCTGTTTTTT; CDR3aa: CASSQDRGRAGELFF
v_gene: TRBV5-1; d_gene: NA; j_gene: TRBJ2-2; abundance: NA; len: 14; CDR3nt: TGCGCCAGCAGCTCGACCTCTAACACCGGGGAGCTGTTTTTT; CDR3aa: CASSSTSNTGELFF
v_gene: TRBV4-2; d_gene: NA; j_gene: TRBJ2-3; abundance: NA; len: 14; CDR3nt: TGTGCCAGCAGCCAAGGAGCGAACACAGATACGCAGTATTTT; CDR3aa: CASSQGANTDTQYF
v_gene: TRBV9; d_gene: NA; j_gene: TRBJ1-1; abundance: NA; len: 15; CDR3nt: TGTGCCAGCAGCGTAGCAATGGAGTTTGACACTGAAGCTTTCTTT; CDR3aa: CASSVAMEFDTEAFF
v_gene: TRBV2; d_gene: TRBD1; j_gene: TRBJ2-7; abundance: once; len: 13; CDR3nt: TGTGCCAGCAGTGGGTCAGGGGGCTACGAGCAGTGCTTC; CDR3aa: CASSGSGGYEQCF
v_gene: TRBV2; d_gene: NA; j_gene: TRBJ2-7; abundance: NA; len: 13; CDR3nt: TGTGCCAGCAGTGTCGGTCCAGTCGGCGAGCAGTACTTC; CDR3aa: CASSVGPVGEQYF
v_gene: TRBV15; d_gene: NA; j_gene: TRBJ2-2; abundance: once; len: 15; CDR3nt: TGTGCCACCAGCAGAGACGGGCGGGGCCCCGGGGAGCTGTTTTTT; CDR3aa: CATSRDGRGPGELFF
v_gene: TRBV6-5; d_gene: NA; j_gene: TRBJ2-3; abundance: NA; len: 13; CDR3nt: TGTGCCAGCAGTAGAGCAGGGACAGATACGCAGTATTTT; CDR3aa: CASSRAGTDTQYF
v_gene: TRBV27; d_gene: TRBD2; j_gene: TRBJ2-2; abundance: NA; len: 17; CDR3nt: TGTGCCAGCAGCCCGGGGACTAGCGGAGCGAACACCGGGGAGCTGTTTTTT; CDR3aa: CASSPGTSGANTGELFF
v_gene: TRBV6-1; d_gene: TRBD2; j_gene: TRBJ2-5; abundance: NA; len: 17; CDR3nt: TGTGCCAGCAGTGATGGACTAGCGGGAGGGGGGGGAGAGACCCAGTACTTC; CDR3aa: CASSDGLAGGGGETQYF
v_gene: TRBV6-1; d_gene: NA; j_gene: TRBJ2-2; abundance: NA; len: 13; CDR3nt: TGTGCCAGCAGCCAGGGGTACACCGGGGAGCTGTTTTTT; CDR3aa: CASSQGYTGELFF